Listed below are T cell receptor beta chains from one sample, sequenced in a study of blood T cell repertoires in COVID-19. Assay: immunoSEQ multiplex PCR; the TCRdb copy retains only in-frame clones and omits some. The sample includes around 170,000 clones, 74% of them seen just once. What was sequenced was peripheral blood. The receptors derive from a woman aged 80 or over with acute or convalescent COVID-19. Both conserved end residues are part of each CDR3. D genes are given only for firm matches. For some rows the clone size is stated as once, few or many, or as a class when expanded; others skip it.

abundance: few; j_gene: TRBJ2-2; v_gene: TRBV28; d_gene: .; CDR3aa: CASKWVGGWGRSNTGELFF; CDR3nt: TGTGCCAGCAAATGGGTCGGAGGTTGGGGTCGAAGTAACACCGGGGAGCTGTTTTTT
abundance: .; j_gene: TRBJ2-7; v_gene: TRBV19; d_gene: TRBD2; CDR3aa: CASSAVGSGRAGNEQYF; CDR3nt: TGTGCCAGTAGTGCCGTCGGAAGCGGGAGGGCCGGGAACGAGCAGTACTTC
abundance: medium-sized; j_gene: TRBJ2-2; v_gene: TRBV6-5; d_gene: .; CDR3aa: CASSYPVTGGELFF; CDR3nt: TGTGCCAGCAGTTACCCCGTGACAGGCGGGGAGCTGTTTTTT
abundance: .; j_gene: TRBJ1-5; v_gene: TRBV2; d_gene: TRBD1; CDR3aa: CASRAQGVSNQPQHF; CDR3nt: TGTGCCAGCAGGGCTCAGGGGGTAAGCAATCAGCCCCAGCATTTT
abundance: .; j_gene: TRBJ2-7; v_gene: TRBV6-2/TRBV6-3; d_gene: TRBD2; CDR3aa: CASSKSGTIYEQYF; CDR3nt: TGTGCCAGCAGTAAATCCGGGACTATATACGAGCAGTACTTC
abundance: .; j_gene: TRBJ2-1; v_gene: TRBV5-4; d_gene: .; CDR3aa: CASSLERDIHNEQFF; CDR3nt: TGTGCCAGCAGCTTGGAACGGGATATACACAATGAGCAGTTCTTC
abundance: .; j_gene: TRBJ2-1; v_gene: TRBV11-1; d_gene: .; CDR3aa: CASSRYDEQFF; CDR3nt: TGTGCCAGCAGCCGCTACGATGAGCAGTTCTTC
abundance: .; j_gene: TRBJ2-4; v_gene: TRBV7-2; d_gene: .; CDR3aa: CASSLAVRGNIQYF; CDR3nt: TGTGCCAGCAGCTTAGCAGTGCGGGGAAACATTCAGTACTTC
abundance: .; j_gene: TRBJ1-4; v_gene: TRBV2; d_gene: TRBD1; CDR3aa: CASSESTGNNEKLFF; CDR3nt: TGTGCCAGCAGTGAATCGACAGGGAATAATGAAAAACTGTTTTTT
abundance: .; j_gene: TRBJ2-3; v_gene: TRBV7-2; d_gene: .; CDR3aa: CASSENRGDTQYF; CDR3nt: TGTGCCAGCAGCGAAAATAGGGGGGATACGCAGTATTTT
abundance: many; j_gene: TRBJ2-5; v_gene: TRBV6-2/TRBV6-3; d_gene: .; CDR3aa: CASSYDRQETQYF; CDR3nt: TGTGCCAGCAGTTACGACAGGCAAGAGACCCAGTACTTC
abundance: .; j_gene: TRBJ1-2; v_gene: TRBV9; d_gene: .; CDR3aa: CASSPRDGLPNYGYTF; CDR3nt: TGTGCCAGCAGTCCTCGGGACGGACTACCTAACTATGGCTACACCTTC
abundance: once; j_gene: TRBJ2-1; v_gene: TRBV3-1/TRBV3-2; d_gene: TRBD2; CDR3aa: CASSVWEGYNEQFF; CDR3nt: TGTGCCAGCAGCGTATGGGAGGGGTACAATGAGCAGTTCTTC
abundance: .; j_gene: TRBJ2-1; v_gene: TRBV21-1; d_gene: .; CDR3aa: CASSSIRELHHNEQFF; CDR3nt: TGTGCCAGCAGCAGCATTCGGGAGCTCCATCACAATGAGCAGTTCTTC
abundance: .; j_gene: TRBJ2-2; v_gene: TRBV30; d_gene: TRBD2; CDR3aa: CAWRGLAGNTGELFF; CDR3nt: TGTGCCTGGAGGGGTCTAGCGGGAAACACCGGGGAGCTGTTTTTT
abundance: .; j_gene: TRBJ1-2; v_gene: TRBV5-1; d_gene: .; CDR3aa: CASSLGGQPLITDGYTF; CDR3nt: TGCGCCAGCAGCTTGGGAGGGCAGCCCCTAATAACGGACGGCTACACCTTC
abundance: few; j_gene: TRBJ1-2; v_gene: TRBV2; d_gene: TRBD1; CDR3aa: CASSGQGNYGYTF; CDR3nt: TGTGCCAGCAGTGGACAGGGTAACTATGGCTACACCTTC
abundance: few; j_gene: TRBJ2-4; v_gene: TRBV7-9; d_gene: TRBD2; CDR3aa: CASTGGDIQYF; CDR3nt: TGTGCCAGCACCGGGGGGGACATTCAGTACTTC
abundance: once; j_gene: TRBJ2-3; v_gene: TRBV9; d_gene: TRBD2; CDR3aa: CASSETSGRVGDTQYF; CDR3nt: TGTGCCAGCAGCGAGACTAGCGGGAGAGTAGGGGATACGCAGTATTTT
abundance: .; j_gene: TRBJ1-2; v_gene: TRBV19; d_gene: .; CDR3aa: CASSIDGGAASNYGYTF; CDR3nt: TGTGCCAGTAGTATAGATGGAGGGGCCGCTTCTAACTATGGCTACACCTTC
abundance: .; j_gene: TRBJ1-1; v_gene: TRBV9; d_gene: TRBD1; CDR3aa: CASSSPGQGKDEAFF; CDR3nt: TGTGCCAGCAGCTCCCCCGGACAGGGGAAGGATGAAGCTTTCTTT
abundance: .; j_gene: TRBJ2-7; v_gene: TRBV30; d_gene: TRBD1; CDR3aa: CAWSQDRSRQYF; CDR3nt: TGTGCCTGGAGTCAGGACAGGTCTAGGCAGTACTTC
abundance: .; j_gene: TRBJ2-7; v_gene: TRBV4-2; d_gene: TRBD2; CDR3aa: CASSQDGGRVSYEQYF; CDR3nt: TGTGCCAGCAGCCAAGACGGCGGGAGGGTCTCCTACGAGCAGTACTTC
abundance: many; j_gene: TRBJ1-1; v_gene: TRBV30; d_gene: .; CDR3aa: CAWSAGGHTEAFF; CDR3nt: TGTGCCTGGAGCGCGGGGGGACACACTGAAGCTTTCTTT
abundance: .; j_gene: TRBJ1-4; v_gene: TRBV13; d_gene: TRBD1; CDR3aa: CATERTGEEKLFF; CDR3nt: TGTGCCACCGAGAGGACAGGGGAGGAAAAACTGTTTTTT
abundance: .; j_gene: TRBJ1-1; v_gene: TRBV3-1/TRBV3-2; d_gene: .; CDR3aa: CASSYEHTEAFF; CDR3nt: TGTGCCAGCAGCTACGAGCACACTGAAGCTTTCTTT
abundance: .; j_gene: TRBJ2-7; v_gene: TRBV28; d_gene: .; CDR3aa: CASSQTIEQYF; CDR3nt: TGTGCCAGCAGTCAAACAATCGAGCAGTACTTC
abundance: .; j_gene: TRBJ2-2; v_gene: TRBV3-1/TRBV3-2; d_gene: .; CDR3aa: CASSQDLGQTNTGELFF; CDR3nt: TGTGCCAGCAGCCAAGATCTAGGACAGACTAACACCGGGGAGCTGTTTTTT
abundance: few; j_gene: TRBJ1-1; v_gene: TRBV2; d_gene: .; CDR3aa: CASSESQGNTEAFF; CDR3nt: TGTGCCAGCAGTGAATCACAGGGCAACACTGAAGCTTTCTTT
abundance: once; j_gene: TRBJ2-6; v_gene: TRBV6-5; d_gene: TRBD1; CDR3aa: CASSLDRGAGANVLTF; CDR3nt: TGTGCCAGCAGTTTAGACAGGGGGGCTGGGGCCAACGTCCTGACTTTC
abundance: .; j_gene: TRBJ2-2; v_gene: TRBV28; d_gene: TRBD1; CDR3aa: CASSPYRGTGELFF; CDR3nt: TGTGCCAGCAGTCCCTACAGGGGAACCGGGGAGCTGTTTTTT
abundance: .; j_gene: TRBJ1-4; v_gene: TRBV28; d_gene: .; CDR3aa: CASSWQGTNEKLFF; CDR3nt: TGTGCCAGCAGTTGGCAGGGGACTAATGAAAAACTGTTTTTT
abundance: .; j_gene: TRBJ2-2; v_gene: TRBV5-8; d_gene: .; CDR3aa: CASRRTELTGELFF; CDR3nt: TGTGCCAGCAGGAGGACAGAGCTCACCGGGGAGCTGTTTTTT
abundance: .; j_gene: TRBJ1-5; v_gene: TRBV27; d_gene: .; CDR3aa: CASSLEWAGGNQPQHF; CDR3nt: TGTGCCAGCAGTCTGGAATGGGCAGGCGGCAATCAGCCCCAGCATTTT
abundance: .; j_gene: TRBJ1-2; v_gene: TRBV13; d_gene: .; CDR3aa: CASSSLQGTGYTF; CDR3nt: TGTGCCAGCAGCTCTTTACAGGGAACGGGCTACACCTTC
abundance: .; j_gene: TRBJ2-7; v_gene: TRBV9; d_gene: .; CDR3aa: CASSVAPSSYEQYF; CDR3nt: TGTGCCAGCAGCGTAGCCCCCAGCTCCTACGAGCAGTACTTC
abundance: .; j_gene: TRBJ2-1; v_gene: TRBV3-1/TRBV3-2; d_gene: TRBD2; CDR3aa: CASSPRLAEQFF; CDR3nt: TGTGCCAGCAGCCCTAGACTAGCAGAGCAGTTCTTC
abundance: .; j_gene: TRBJ2-2; v_gene: TRBV11-2; d_gene: .; CDR3aa: CASSFSTGELFF; CDR3nt: TGTGCCAGCAGCTTTTCTACCGGGGAGCTGTTTTTT
abundance: .; j_gene: TRBJ2-7; v_gene: TRBV6-5; d_gene: .; CDR3aa: CASREGSWGEQYF; CDR3nt: TGTGCCAGCAGGGAGGGGTCCTGGGGGGAACAGTACTTC
abundance: .; j_gene: TRBJ1-5; v_gene: TRBV28; d_gene: .; CDR3aa: CASSPDMGNQPQHF; CDR3nt: TGTGCCAGCAGTCCAGACATGGGCAATCAGCCCCAGCATTTT
abundance: .; j_gene: TRBJ2-1; v_gene: TRBV7-3; d_gene: TRBD2; CDR3aa: CASSLIAGTSGTYEQFF; CDR3nt: TGTGCCAGCAGCTTAATCGCCGGGACTAGCGGGACCTATGAGCAGTTCTTC